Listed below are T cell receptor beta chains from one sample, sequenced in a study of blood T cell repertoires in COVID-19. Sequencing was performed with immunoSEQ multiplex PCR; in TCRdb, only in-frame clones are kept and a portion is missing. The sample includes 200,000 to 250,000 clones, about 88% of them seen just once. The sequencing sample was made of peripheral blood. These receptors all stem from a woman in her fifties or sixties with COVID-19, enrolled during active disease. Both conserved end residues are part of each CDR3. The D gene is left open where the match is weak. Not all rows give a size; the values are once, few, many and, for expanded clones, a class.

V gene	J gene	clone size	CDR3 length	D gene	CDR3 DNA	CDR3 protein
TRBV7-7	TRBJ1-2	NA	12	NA	TGTGCCAGCAGCTTAATAAGCGGAGGGTACACCTTC	CASSLISGGYTF
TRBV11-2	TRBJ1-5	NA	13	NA	TGTGCCAGCAGCCCGGGGAAGAATCAGCCCCAGCATTTT	CASSPGKNQPQHF
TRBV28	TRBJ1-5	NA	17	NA	TGTGCCAGTCTAAAATCCGGGACACTCCCTTACAATCAGCCCCAGCATTTT	CASLKSGTLPYNQPQHF
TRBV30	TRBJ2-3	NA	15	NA	TGTGCCTGGAGTGTACGGCGGGACCTCACAGATACGCAGTATTTT	CAWSVRRDLTDTQYF
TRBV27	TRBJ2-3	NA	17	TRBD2	TGTGCCAGCAGTTTATCAAGCACTAGCGGCGTCACAGATACGCAGTATTTT	CASSLSSTSGVTDTQYF
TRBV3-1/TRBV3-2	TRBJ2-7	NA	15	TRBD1	TGTGCCAGCGGCGGATTGGACAGGGCCTTCTACGAGCAGTACTTC	CASGGLDRAFYEQYF
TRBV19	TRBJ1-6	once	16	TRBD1	TGTGCCAGTAGTCTGGGACAGAATCAAAATAATTCACCCCTCCACTTT	CASSLGQNQNNSPLHF
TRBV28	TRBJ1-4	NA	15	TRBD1	TGTGCCAGCAGTATACGGACAGGACCTAATGAAAAACTGTTTTTT	CASSIRTGPNEKLFF
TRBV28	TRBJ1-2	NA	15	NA	TGTGCCAGCAGTTTTAGTACCGGGGGAGGGTATGGCTACACCTTC	CASSFSTGGGYGYTF
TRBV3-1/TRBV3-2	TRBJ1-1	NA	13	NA	TGTGCCAGCAGCCCGTTCGGGGGTGCTGAAGCTTTCTTT	CASSPFGGAEAFF
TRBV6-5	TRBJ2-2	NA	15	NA	TGTGCCAGCAGTCACCAGAACCCGAGGGCCGGGGAGCTGTTTTTT	CASSHQNPRAGELFF
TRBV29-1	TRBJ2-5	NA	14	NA	TGCAGCGTTGTTGAGGGGGTTGGGTGGGAGACCCAGTACTTC	CSVVEGVGWETQYF
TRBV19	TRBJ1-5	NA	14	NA	TGTGCCAGTAGTATAGGACAGTTCAATCAGCCCCAGCATTTT	CASSIGQFNQPQHF
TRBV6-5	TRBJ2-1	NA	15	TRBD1	TGTGCCAGCACGACAAGGACAGGGGGTTACAATGAGCAGTTCTTC	CASTTRTGGYNEQFF
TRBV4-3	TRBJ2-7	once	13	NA	TGCGCCAGCAGCCAAGATCGGGGGTCCGAGCAGTACTTC	CASSQDRGSEQYF
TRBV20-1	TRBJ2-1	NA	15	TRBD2	TGCAGTGCTAGTCCTCGGACTAGGCTACCCTCTGAGCAGTTCTTC	CSASPRTRLPSEQFF
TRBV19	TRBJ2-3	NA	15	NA	TGTGCCAGTAGTATAGGATTTGAAGGGGGAGATACGCAGTATTTT	CASSIGFEGGDTQYF
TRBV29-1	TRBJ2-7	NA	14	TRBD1	TGCAGCGTTGGACAGGGGGGTTCTTCCTACGAGCAGTACTTC	CSVGQGGSSYEQYF
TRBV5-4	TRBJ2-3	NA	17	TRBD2	TGTGCCAGCAGCTTGGTCGGCGCGGGGGGGCCGGGTGGTACGCAGTATTTT	CASSLVGAGGPGGTQYF
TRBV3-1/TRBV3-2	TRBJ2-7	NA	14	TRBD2	TGTGCCAGCAGCCAAGCCGGACTAGGGTACGAGCAGTACTTC	CASSQAGLGYEQYF
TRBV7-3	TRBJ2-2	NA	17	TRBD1	TGTGCCAGCAGCCCAGACAGGGGATGGTCTAACACCGGGGAGCTGTTTTTT	CASSPDRGWSNTGELFF
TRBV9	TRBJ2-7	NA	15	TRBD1	TGTGCCAGCAGCGGCCCAGGACAGGGACCCTACGAGCAGTACTTC	CASSGPGQGPYEQYF
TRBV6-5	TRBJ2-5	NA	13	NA	TGTGCCAGCAATCCCAGAAGACAAGAGACCCAGTACTTC	CASNPRRQETQYF
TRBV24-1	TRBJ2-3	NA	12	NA	TGTGCCACCAGTGATTTTCACTATACGCAGTATTTT	CATSDFHYTQYF
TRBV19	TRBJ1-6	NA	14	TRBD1	TGTGCCAGTCCTCGGGACAGTTATAATTCACCCCTCCACTTT	CASPRDSYNSPLHF
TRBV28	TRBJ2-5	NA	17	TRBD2	TGTGCCAGCAGTCCACCCCTCGGGACTAGCGAGGAAGAGACCCAGTACTTC	CASSPPLGTSEEETQYF
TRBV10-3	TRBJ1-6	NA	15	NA	TGTGCCATCAGCGGCAGTTTGGGGGGTGGTTCACCCCTCCACTTT	CAISGSLGGGSPLHF
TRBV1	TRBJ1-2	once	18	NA	TGCACCAGCAGCCAAGACCAAGGCAGGACAGGGGGTACCTATGGCTACACCTTC	CTSSQDQGRTGGTYGYTF
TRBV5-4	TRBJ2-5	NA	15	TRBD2	TGTGCCAGCAGCATCAGGACTAGCGGACAAGAGACCCAGTACTTC	CASSIRTSGQETQYF
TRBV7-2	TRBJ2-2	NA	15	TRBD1	TGTGCCAGCACCCCAACAGGGGGCGGAACCGGGGAGCTGTTTTTT	CASTPTGGGTGELFF
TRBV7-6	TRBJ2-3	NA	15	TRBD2	TGTGCCAGCAGCCCGAGCGGGGGGGTTTACGATACGCAGTATTTT	CASSPSGGVYDTQYF
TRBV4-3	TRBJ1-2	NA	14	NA	TGCGCCAGCAGCCAAGATTCCGCCAGCTATGGCTACACCTTC	CASSQDSASYGYTF
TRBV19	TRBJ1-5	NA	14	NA	TGTGCCAGTAGTCCCCTGGGGCGCAATCAGCCCCAGCATTTT	CASSPLGRNQPQHF
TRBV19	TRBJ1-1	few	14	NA	TGTGCCAGTAGTATTGACAGCTATAACACTGAAGCTTTCTTT	CASSIDSYNTEAFF
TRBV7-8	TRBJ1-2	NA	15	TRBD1	TGTGCCAGCAGCTTAGCGACCGGGACAGGGAGCGGCTACACCTTC	CASSLATGTGSGYTF
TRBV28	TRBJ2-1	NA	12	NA	TGTGCCAGCAGTTTAGTGAGGGATGAGCAGTTCTTC	CASSLVRDEQFF
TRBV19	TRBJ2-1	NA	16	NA	TGTGCCAGTAGTATTCGATCAGGGGGGAACATGAATGAGCAGTTCTTC	CASSIRSGGNMNEQFF
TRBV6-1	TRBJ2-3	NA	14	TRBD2	TGTGCCAGCAGTGAAGCATGGGGACTACCCACGCAGTATTTT	CASSEAWGLPTQYF
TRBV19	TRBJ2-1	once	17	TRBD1	TGTGCCAGTAGTATGCGTCTAGGGGGACAGACCTACAATGAGCAGTTCTTC	CASSMRLGGQTYNEQFF
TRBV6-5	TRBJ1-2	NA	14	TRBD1	TGTGCCAGCAGTTTTCGACAGGGAGTAGGTGGCTACACCTTC	CASSFRQGVGGYTF
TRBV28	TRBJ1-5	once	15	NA	TGTGCCAGCAGTCCTACGGACAGCCGCAATCAGCCCCAGCATTTT	CASSPTDSRNQPQHF
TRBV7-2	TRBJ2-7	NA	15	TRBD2	TGTGCCAGCAGCCCCGTAGCGGGGTGGGTGGCCGAGCAGTACTTC	CASSPVAGWVAEQYF
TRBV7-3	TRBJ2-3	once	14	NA	TGTGCCAGCAGCCCGGGATGGGGGGCAGATACGCAGTATTTT	CASSPGWGADTQYF
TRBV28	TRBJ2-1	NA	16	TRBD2	TGTGCCAGCAGTTACTACCCCGGACTAGCGAGAAATGAGCAGTTCTTC	CASSYYPGLARNEQFF
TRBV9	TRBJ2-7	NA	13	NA	TGTGCCAGCAGCGTAGACCGGGGGTACGAGCAGTACTTC	CASSVDRGYEQYF
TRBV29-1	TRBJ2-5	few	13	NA	TGCAGCGTTGAAGCGGGGGTGGGGGAGACCCAGTACTTC	CSVEAGVGETQYF
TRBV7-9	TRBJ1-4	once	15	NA	TGTGCCAGCTCTGGATCGACAGTTCAAAATGAAAAACTGTTTTTT	CASSGSTVQNEKLFF
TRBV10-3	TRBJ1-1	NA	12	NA	TGTGCCATTCAGAAGTTGAACACTGAAGCTTTCTTT	CAIQKLNTEAFF
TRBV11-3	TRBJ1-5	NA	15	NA	TGTGCCAGCAGCTTAGGGGAGGTAATCAATCAGCCCCAGCATTTT	CASSLGEVINQPQHF
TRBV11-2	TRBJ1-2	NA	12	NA	TGTGCCAGCAGCTTAGCCGCGCGGGTCTACACCTTC	CASSLAARVYTF
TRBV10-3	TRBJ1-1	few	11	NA	TGTGCCACCGGAGTGAACACTGAAGCTTTCTTT	CATGVNTEAFF
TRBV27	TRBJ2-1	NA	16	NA	TGTGCCAGCAGTTTTAACCTAGGGACTCTGTCTATGGGGCAGTTCTTC	CASSFNLGTLSMGQFF
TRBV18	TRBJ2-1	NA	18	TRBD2	TGTGCCAGCTCTACCACACTAGCGGGGGTAAACCCTAAGAATGAGCAGTTCTTC	CASSTTLAGVNPKNEQFF
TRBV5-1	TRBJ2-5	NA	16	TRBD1	TGCGCCAGCAGACAGTCCGCCCAGGGGGCCCAAGAGACCCAGTACTTC	CASRQSAQGAQETQYF
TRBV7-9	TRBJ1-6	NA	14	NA	TGTGCCAGCAGCTTGGAGGGGTATAATTCACCCCTCCACTTT	CASSLEGYNSPLHF
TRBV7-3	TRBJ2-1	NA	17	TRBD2	TGTGCCAGCAGCTCGCTACCGCCGGGACTAGCGGTCGGGGAGCAGTTCTTC	CASSSLPPGLAVGEQFF
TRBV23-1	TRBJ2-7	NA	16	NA	TGCGCCAGCAGTCAATCGTACCCCGGTAGAAACTACGAGCAGTACTTC	CASSQSYPGRNYEQYF
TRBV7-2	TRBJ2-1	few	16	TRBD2	TGTGCCAGCAGTTACTTTACTAGCGGGGGGGCCAATGAGCAGTTCTTC	CASSYFTSGGANEQFF
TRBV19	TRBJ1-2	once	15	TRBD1	TGTGCCAGTAGGGTACCGGGACAGGGGATCTATGGCTACACCTTC	CASRVPGQGIYGYTF